Below, 21 T cell receptor beta chains from the same sample are listed, as sequenced in a study of chemoradiotherapy in HPV16-positive cancers. The repertoire was sequenced with immunoSEQ multiplex PCR; TCRdb's copy has only in-frame clones and lacks some. The repertoire consists of about 19,000 clones, with approximately 80% occurring once and the leading ten covering roughly 3.7%. The sample consisted of blood, taken from a patient who underwent chemoradiotherapy. The source is a human donor with HPV-associated anogenital cancer.

The V call is TRBV6-1, the J call TRBJ2-7; D is perhaps TRBD1 (5 bases). This CDR3 has 15 amino acids. CDR1 and CDR2 (germline): MNHNS, SASEGT. Trimming shortened V by 2 bases and J by 1 base, and 12 bases separated the two germline ends. CDR3 in amino acids: CASSERVGESYEQYF. The CDR3 region has the DNA TGTGCCAGCAGTGAACGGGTAGGGGAATCCTACGAGCAGTACTTC.

This clone came up a few times. This chain joins TRBV7-9 and TRBJ1-2, with D uncertain. This CDR3 is 14 amino acids long. Trimming shortened V by 6 bases and J by 8 bases, and 19 bases separated the two germline ends. Germline CDR1 is SEHNR and CDR2 is FQNEAQ (reference sequence). CDR3 DNA sequence: TGTGCCAGCAGAGACGTCGCCCCTCTCGAGGGCTACACCTTC. Its protein product is CASRDVAPLEGYTF.

The V gene is TRBV2, the J gene TRBJ1-1; TRBD1 matches at 7 bases. The CDR3 runs to 15 residues. V dropped 3 bases and J dropped 8; count of bases not matched to a gene: 12. Germline V gene data show CDR1 as SNHLY and CDR2 as FYNNEI. The CDR3 loop reads CASSEPETGKPEAFF. The CDR3 DNA sequence: TGTGCCAGCAGTGAGCCCGAGACAGGGAAACCCGAAGCTTTCTTT. Drawing the rest from reference TRBV2 and TRBJ1-1, the complete variable domain is EPEVTQTPSHQVTQMGQEVILRCVPISNHLYFYWYRQILGQKVEFLVSFYNNEISEKSEIFDDQFSVERPDGSNFTLKIRSTKLEDSAMYFCASSEPETGKPEAFFGQGTRLTVV.

The rearrangement uses TRBV5-4 and TRBJ2-7; 8 bases are shared with TRBD1. Germline-derived CDR1 and CDR2 are SGHNT and YYREEE (reference sequence). The CDR3 totals 15 residues. Trimming cost V 4 bases and J 0 bases; bases outside gene matches: 6. The CDR3 here is CASSRGQESSYEQYF. CDR3 nucleotide sequence: TGTGCCAGCAGCCGGGGACAGGAGAGCTCCTACGAGCAGTACTTC.

The chain employs TRBV7-8 and TRBJ2-3, with 7 bases identical to TRBD1. The CDR3 has 17 amino acids. V lost 3 bases, J lost 3 bases, and 12 bases stayed unmatched. Germline values: CDR1 SGHVS, CDR2 FQNEAQ. For the CDR3, the DNA is TGTGCCAGCAGCTTTGGGTGGCCAGGGGGTACTACAGATACGCAGTATTTT. Its translation is CASSFGWPGGTTDTQYF.

The chain combines TRBV7-8 with TRBJ1-5; the match to TRBD1 covers 7 bases. The CDR3 totals 15 residues. V lost 5 bases and J lost 3; bases outside the gene matches: 7. Per the germline V gene, CDR1 is SGHVS and CDR2 is FQNEAQ. CDR3 loop: CASSVYRGANQPQHF. As DNA, the CDR3 is TGTGCCAGCAGCGTCTACAGGGGCGCCAATCAGCCCCAGCATTTT.

This clone was seen a few times. The chain couples TRBV9 to TRBJ1-1; D is unclear. V lost 4 bases to trimming and J lost 1 base, with 11 bases between them. CDR1 is SGDLS and CDR2 is YYNGEE in the germline V gene. The CDR3 spans 14 residues. CDR3 region: CASSPEGKNTEAFF. CDR3 DNA sequence: TGTGCCAGCAGCCCGGAAGGAAAGAACACTGAAGCTTTCTTT.

This chain uses TRBV6-5 with TRBJ2-7, with 8 positions matching TRBD1. The germline CDR1 and CDR2 sequences are MNHEY and SVGAGI. J gave up 5 bases and V 5 bases, and 5 bases lay outside the gene matches. The CDR3 covers 13 residues. CDR3 nucleotides: TGTGCCAGCAGTCTACGGGACAGGCACGAGCAGTACTTC. Residues: CASSLRDRHEQYF.

V is TRBV27 and J is TRBJ1-1; D is unclear. The CDR3 covers 16 residues. Trimming stripped 4 bases from V and 4 bases from J, with 19 bases between. CDR1 MNHEY and CDR2 SMNVEV come from the germline V gene (reference sequence). The CDR3 loop is CASSSPLRVRGTEAFF. Written as DNA, the CDR3 is TGTGCCAGCAGTTCACCCTTGAGGGTCCGGGGCACTGAAGCTTTCTTT.

This clone was counted a single time. CDR3: CASKEGTPYNEQFF. The CDR3, as DNA: TGCGCCAGCAAAGAGGGGACCCCCTACAATGAGCAGTTCTTC. The chain joins TRBV10-2 to TRBJ2-1; the D call may be TRBD1 or TRBD2 (5 bases each). The germline CDR1 and CDR2 sequences are WSHSY and SAAADI. This CDR3 comprises 14 residues. Trimming cost V 7 bases and J 2 bases, with 12 bases left between them.

The chain combines TRBV5-1 with TRBJ1-1; weak D call: TRBD1 (5 bases). This CDR3 is built from 15 residues. V was pared by 3 bases and J by 4 bases, with 16 bases between. In germline, CDR1 is SGHRS, CDR2 YFSETQ. The CDR3 protein is CASSSGRGRGTEAFF. CDR3 nucleotides: TGCGCCAGCAGCTCGGGACGGGGCCGAGGCACTGAAGCTTTCTTT.

The chain employs TRBV12-2 and TRBJ2-7; the table's D call of TRBD1 was not tested on the DNA. TRBV12-2 is recorded as a pseudogene. The CDR3 has 12 residues. CDR3 in DNA: TGTGCAAGTCCCAAGAGGGGGTACGAGCAGTACTTC. Its translation: CASPKRGYEQYF.

The gene calls are TRBV7-9 and TRBJ2-3, with 7 bases aligning to TRBD2. Germline V CDR1 and CDR2: SEHNR, FQNEAQ (reference sequence). This CDR3 contains 15 residues. CDR3 DNA sequence: TGTGCGAACGAGGCCGGACTAGGCGCTCCAGATACGCAGTATTTT. This translates into CANEAGLGAPDTQYF.

This rearrangement joins TRBV7-2 to TRBJ2-3; 11 bases fit TRBD2. CDR1 is SGHTA and CDR2 is FQGNSA in the germline V gene. V shed 8 bases and J 8 bases; nucleotides not matched to a gene: 9. The CDR3 has 14 residues. CDR3 residues: CASQTSGVGGTQYF. The CDR3 region has the DNA TGTGCCAGCCAGACTAGCGGGGTGGGTGGTACGCAGTATTTT.

The V call is TRBV18, the J call TRBJ2-1; 9 positions agree with TRBD2. The CDR3 extends over 16 amino acids. Losses at the gene ends were 2 bases for V and 4 bases for J; bases not matched to a gene: 6. Germline assignment: CDR1 KGHSH and CDR2 LQKENI. CDR3 protein: CASSPVAGDLYNEQFF. The CDR3 bases are TGTGCCAGCTCACCAGTAGCGGGGGACCTGTACAATGAGCAGTTCTTC. The whole variable domain, remainder taken from reference TRBV18 and TRBJ2-1, is NAGVMQNPRHLVRRRGQEARLRCSPMKGHSHVYWYRQLPEEGLKFMVYLQKENIIDESGMPKERFSAEFPKEGPSILRIQQVVRGDSAAYFCASSPVAGDLYNEQFFGPGTRLTVL.

The CDR3 DNA is TGCGCCAGCAGCTCAGGGGTAACTGGGGCCAACGTCCTGACTTTC. Its protein product is CASSSGVTGANVLTF. The chain carries TRBV5-1 and TRBJ2-6; TRBD1 is a possible D gene (6 bases). V was pared by 3 bases and J by 2 bases, with 9 bases between. The CDR3 length is 15 residues. Germline CDR1 is SGHRS and CDR2 is YFSETQ.

This clone was seen a few times. This chain uses TRBV2 with TRBJ1-2; D uncertain. Per the germline V gene, CDR1 is SNHLY and CDR2 is FYNNEI. This CDR3 contains 11 residues. The V end was cut by 5 bases, the J end by 8 bases, with 9 bases between. The CDR3 region has the DNA TGTGCCAGCAGTCCCCCTGAAGGCTACACCTTC. This encodes CASSPPEGYTF.

The gene calls are TRBV19 and TRBJ2-3; D ambiguous. V dropped 6 bases and J dropped 2 bases, with 9 bases sitting between them. The CDR3 runs 13 residues. CDR1 LNHDA and CDR2 SQIVND come from the germline V gene (reference sequence). CDR3 protein: CASRDRYTDTQYF. As DNA, the CDR3 is TGTGCCAGTAGGGACCGATACACAGATACGCAGTATTTT. Variable domain in full (rest from reference TRBV19 and TRBJ2-3): DGGITQSPKYLFRKEGQNVTLSCEQNLNHDAMYWYRQDPGQGLRLIYYSQIVNDFQKGDIAEGYSVSREKKESFPLTVTSAQKNPTAFYLCASRDRYTDTQYFGPGTRLTVL.

V and J are TRBV7-9 and TRBJ2-1, with a possible D match to TRBD2 (7 bases). The V gene lost 2 bases and the J gene lost 4 bases, with 21 bases spanning the gap. Germline V gene sequence: CDR1 SEHNR, CDR2 FQNEAQ (reference sequence). The CDR3 covers 18 residues. CDR3 nucleotide sequence: TGTGCCAGCAGCTTATTAGATTGGGGGGGGCAGGGATACAATGAGCAGTTCTTC. This codes for CASSLLDWGGQGYNEQFF.

The chain has TRBV7-9 and TRBJ2-1; 7 bases line up with TRBD2. V dropped 4 bases and J dropped 7; count of bases not matched to a gene: 7. The CDR3 sequence is 14 residues long. Germline CDR1 reads SEHNR; CDR2 reads FQNEAQ (reference sequence). The CDR3 DNA follows: TGTGCCAGCAGCTCTTGGACTAGTTGGAATGAGCAGTTCTTC. As protein: CASSSWTSWNEQFF.

The chain carries TRBV13 and TRBJ2-3, with 11 bases lining up with TRBD2. Germline trimming cut 5 bases from V and 2 bases from J; bases unmatched to any gene: 6. The germline CDR1 and CDR2 sequences are PRHDT and FYEKMQ (reference sequence). The CDR3 is made up of 16 amino acids. DNA for the CDR3: TGTGCCAGCAGCCATCTAGCGGGGGGCGTCACAGATACGCAGTATTTT. Translating gives CASSHLAGGVTDTQYF.